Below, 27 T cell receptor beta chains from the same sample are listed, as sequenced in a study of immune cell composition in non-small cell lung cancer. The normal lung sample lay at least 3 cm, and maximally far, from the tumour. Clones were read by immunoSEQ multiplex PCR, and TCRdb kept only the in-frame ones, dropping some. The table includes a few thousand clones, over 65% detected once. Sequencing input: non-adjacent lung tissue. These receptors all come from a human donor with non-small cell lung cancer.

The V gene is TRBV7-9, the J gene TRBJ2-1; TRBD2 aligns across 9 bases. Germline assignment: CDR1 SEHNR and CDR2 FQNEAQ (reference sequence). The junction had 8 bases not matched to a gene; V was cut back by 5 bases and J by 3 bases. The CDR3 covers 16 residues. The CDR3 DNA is TGTGCCAGCAGCCCCAGACTAGCGGTACTCTACAATGAGCAGTTCTTC. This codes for CASSPRLAVLYNEQFF.

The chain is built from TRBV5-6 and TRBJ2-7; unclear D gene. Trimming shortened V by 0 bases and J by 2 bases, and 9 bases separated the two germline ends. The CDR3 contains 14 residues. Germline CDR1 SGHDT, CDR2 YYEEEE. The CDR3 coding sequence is TGTGCCAGCAGCTTGGTGCAGTCAACCTACGAGCAGTACTTC. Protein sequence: CASSLVQSTYEQYF.

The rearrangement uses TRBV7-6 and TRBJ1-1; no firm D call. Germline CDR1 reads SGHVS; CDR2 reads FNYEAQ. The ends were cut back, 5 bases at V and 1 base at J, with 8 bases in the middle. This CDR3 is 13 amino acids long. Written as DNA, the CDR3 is TGTGCCAGCAGCCCTCCCAGGAACACTGAAGCTTTCTTT. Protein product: CASSPPRNTEAFF. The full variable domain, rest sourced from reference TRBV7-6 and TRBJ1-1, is GAGVSQSPRYKVTKRGQDVALRCDPISGHVSLYWYRQALGQGPEFLTYFNYEAQQDKSGLPNDRFSAERPEGSISTLTIQRTEQRDSAMYRCASSPPRNTEAFFGQGTRLTVV.

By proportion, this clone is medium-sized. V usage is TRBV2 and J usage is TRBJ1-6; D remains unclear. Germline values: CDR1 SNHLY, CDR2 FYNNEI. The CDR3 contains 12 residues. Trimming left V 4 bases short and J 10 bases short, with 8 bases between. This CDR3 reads CASSGMRSPLHF. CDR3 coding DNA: TGTGCCAGCAGTGGTATGAGGTCACCCCTCCACTTT.

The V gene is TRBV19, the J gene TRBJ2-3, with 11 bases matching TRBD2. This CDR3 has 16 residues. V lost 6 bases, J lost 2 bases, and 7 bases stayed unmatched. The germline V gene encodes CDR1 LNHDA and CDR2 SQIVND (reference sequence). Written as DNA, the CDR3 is TGTGCCAGTAGCGAGCCGGGACTAGCGGTCACAGATACGCAGTATTTT. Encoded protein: CASSEPGLAVTDTQYF.

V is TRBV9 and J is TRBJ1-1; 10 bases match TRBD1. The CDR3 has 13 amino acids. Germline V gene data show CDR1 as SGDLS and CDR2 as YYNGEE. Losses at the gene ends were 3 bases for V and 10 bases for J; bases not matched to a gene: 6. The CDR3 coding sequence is TGTGCCAGCAGCGCGGGGACAGGGGAAGGAGCTTTCTTT. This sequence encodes CASSAGTGEGAFF.

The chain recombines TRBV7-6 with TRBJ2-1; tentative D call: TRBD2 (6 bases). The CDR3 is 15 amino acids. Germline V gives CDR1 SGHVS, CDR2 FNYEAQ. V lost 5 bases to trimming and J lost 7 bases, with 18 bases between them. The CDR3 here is CASSLEEGFVNEQFF. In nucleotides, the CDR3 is TGTGCCAGCAGCCTCGAGGAGGGCTTTGTAAATGAGCAGTTCTTC.

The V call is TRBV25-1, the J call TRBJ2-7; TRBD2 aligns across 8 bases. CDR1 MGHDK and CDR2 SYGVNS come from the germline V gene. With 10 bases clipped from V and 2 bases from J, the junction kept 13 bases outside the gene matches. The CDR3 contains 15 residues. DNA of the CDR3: TGTGCCACATCAACAACTAGCGGTCCCGCCTACGAGCAGTACTTC. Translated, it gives CATSTTSGPAYEQYF.

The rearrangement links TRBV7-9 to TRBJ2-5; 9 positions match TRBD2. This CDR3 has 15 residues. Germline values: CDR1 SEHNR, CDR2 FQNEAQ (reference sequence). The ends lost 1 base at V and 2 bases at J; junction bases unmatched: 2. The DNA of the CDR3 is TGTGCCAGCAGCTTAGGACTAGCGGCACAAGAGACCCAGTACTTC. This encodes CASSLGLAAQETQYF.

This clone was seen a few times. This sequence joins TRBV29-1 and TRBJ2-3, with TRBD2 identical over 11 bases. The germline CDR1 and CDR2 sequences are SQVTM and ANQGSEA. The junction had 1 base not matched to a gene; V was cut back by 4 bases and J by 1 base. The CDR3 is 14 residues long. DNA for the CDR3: TGCAGCGTTGGGGGACTAGCGGGCACAGATACGCAGTATTTT. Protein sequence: CSVGGLAGTDTQYF.

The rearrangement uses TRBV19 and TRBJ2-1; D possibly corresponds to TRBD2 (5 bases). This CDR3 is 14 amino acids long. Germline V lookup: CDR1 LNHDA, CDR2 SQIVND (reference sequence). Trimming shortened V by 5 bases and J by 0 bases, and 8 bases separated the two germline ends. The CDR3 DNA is TGTGCCAGTAGTTACGGGATCTCCTACAATGAGCAGTTCTTC. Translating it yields CASSYGISYNEQFF.

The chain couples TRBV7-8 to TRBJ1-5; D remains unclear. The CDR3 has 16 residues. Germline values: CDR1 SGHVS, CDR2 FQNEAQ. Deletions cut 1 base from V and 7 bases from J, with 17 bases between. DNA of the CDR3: TGTGCCAGCAGCTTAGGTTCGGGGTGGGGAATCCAGCCCCAGCATTTT. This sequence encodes CASSLGSGWGIQPQHF.

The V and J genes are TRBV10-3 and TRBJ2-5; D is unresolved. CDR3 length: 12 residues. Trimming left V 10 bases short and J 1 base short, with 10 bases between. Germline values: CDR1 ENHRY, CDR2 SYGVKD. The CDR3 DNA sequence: TGTGCCACCGCTGAGTTCCAAGAGACCCAGTACTTC. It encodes CATAEFQETQYF.

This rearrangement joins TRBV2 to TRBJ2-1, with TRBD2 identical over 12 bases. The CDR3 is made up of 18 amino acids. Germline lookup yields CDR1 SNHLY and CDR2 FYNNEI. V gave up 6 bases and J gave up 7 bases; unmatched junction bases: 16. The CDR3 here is CASRPFPSGRVKGNEQFF. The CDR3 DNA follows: TGTGCCAGCAGGCCGTTTCCTAGCGGGAGGGTTAAAGGGAATGAGCAGTTCTTC. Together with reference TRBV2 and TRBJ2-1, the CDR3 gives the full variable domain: EPEVTQTPSHQVTQMGQEVILRCVPISNHLYFYWYRQILGQKVEFLVSFYNNEISEKSEIFDDQFSVERPDGSNFTLKIRSTKLEDSAMYFCASRPFPSGRVKGNEQFFGPGTRLTVL.

The CDR3, as DNA: TGTGCCAGCAGTAGCGGGGATTCAGATACGCAGTATTTT. This translates into CASSSGDSDTQYF. V is TRBV6-4 and J is TRBJ2-3; 7 bases align to TRBD2. The germline V gene has CDR1 MRHNA and CDR2 SNTAGT. This CDR3 has 13 residues. With 5 bases clipped from V and 4 bases from J, the junction kept 3 bases outside the gene matches.

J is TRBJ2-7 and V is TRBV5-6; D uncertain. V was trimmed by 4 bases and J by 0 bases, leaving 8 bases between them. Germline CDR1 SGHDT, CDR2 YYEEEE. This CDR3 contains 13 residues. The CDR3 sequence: CASSPPLSYEQYF. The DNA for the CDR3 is TGTGCCAGCAGCCCCCCCCTCTCCTACGAGCAGTACTTC.

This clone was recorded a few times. CDR3 DNA: TGTGCCAGCAGCCCTGACCGGGACAGGGGCCACGAGCAGTACTTC. Its translation is CASSPDRDRGHEQYF. This sequence joins TRBV21-1 and TRBJ2-7; the D call in the table, TRBD1, was not verified against the DNA. TRBV21-1 is an annotated pseudogene. CDR3 length equals 15 residues.

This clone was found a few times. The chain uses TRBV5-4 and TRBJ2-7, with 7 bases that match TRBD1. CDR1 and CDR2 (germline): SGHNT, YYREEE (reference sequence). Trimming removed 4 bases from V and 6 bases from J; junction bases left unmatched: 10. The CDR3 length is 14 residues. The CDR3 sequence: CASSPLVNRGEQYF. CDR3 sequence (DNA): TGTGCCAGCAGCCCTCTAGTAAACAGGGGCGAGCAGTACTTC.

DNA for the CDR3: TGTGCCAGCAGCCATTCCAGCGGAGAGGGTGGCATTCAGTACTTC. It encodes CASSHSSGEGGIQYF. The chain uses TRBV11-2 and TRBJ2-4; D possibly corresponds to TRBD2 (5 bases). This CDR3 contains 15 residues. V was clipped by 5 bases and J by 9 bases, with 20 bases between them. CDR1 and CDR2 from the germline V gene are SGHAT and FQNNGV.

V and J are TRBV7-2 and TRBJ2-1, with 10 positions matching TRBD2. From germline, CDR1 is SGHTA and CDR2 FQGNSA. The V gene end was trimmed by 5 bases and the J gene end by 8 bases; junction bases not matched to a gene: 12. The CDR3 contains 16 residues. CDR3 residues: CASSPTLAGAFYEQFF. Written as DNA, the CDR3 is TGTGCCAGCAGCCCCACCCTAGCGGGAGCTTTCTATGAGCAGTTCTTC.

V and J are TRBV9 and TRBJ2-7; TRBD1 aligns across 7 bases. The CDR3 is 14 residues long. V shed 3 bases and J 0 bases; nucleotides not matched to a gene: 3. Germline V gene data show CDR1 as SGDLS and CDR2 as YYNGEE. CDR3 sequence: CASSERDSSYEQYF. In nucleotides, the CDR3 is TGTGCCAGCAGCGAACGGGACAGCTCCTACGAGCAGTACTTC.

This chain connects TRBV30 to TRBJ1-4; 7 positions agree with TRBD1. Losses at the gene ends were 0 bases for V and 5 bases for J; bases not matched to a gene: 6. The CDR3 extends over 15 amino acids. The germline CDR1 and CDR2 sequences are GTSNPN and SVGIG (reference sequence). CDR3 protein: CAWSVGGRENEKLFF. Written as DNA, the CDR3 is TGTGCCTGGAGTGTAGGGGGCAGGGAAAATGAAAAACTGTTTTTT.

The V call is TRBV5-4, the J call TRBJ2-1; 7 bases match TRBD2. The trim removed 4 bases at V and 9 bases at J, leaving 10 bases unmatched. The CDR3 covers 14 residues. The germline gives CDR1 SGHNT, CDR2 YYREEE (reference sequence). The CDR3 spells CASSQGLPVGEQFF. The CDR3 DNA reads TGTGCCAGCAGCCAGGGACTACCGGTGGGTGAGCAGTTCTTC.

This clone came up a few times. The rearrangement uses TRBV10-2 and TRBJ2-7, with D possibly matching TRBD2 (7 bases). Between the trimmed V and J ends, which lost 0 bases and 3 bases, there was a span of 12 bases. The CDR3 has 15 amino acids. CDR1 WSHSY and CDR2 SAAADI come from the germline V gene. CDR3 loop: CASSESAGARYEQYF. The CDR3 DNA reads TGCGCCAGCAGTGAGTCGGCGGGGGCGCGCTACGAGCAGTACTTC.

This CDR3 reads CAWSVLAGGHEQFF. The CDR3 nucleotides are TGTGCCTGGAGTGTACTAGCGGGGGGGCATGAGCAGTTCTTC. The V and J genes are TRBV30 and TRBJ2-1; 13 bases are shared with TRBD2. The CDR3 extends over 14 amino acids. Trimming took 0 bases from V and 8 from J; bases not matched to a gene: 1. The germline CDR1 and CDR2 sequences are GTSNPN and SVGIG (reference sequence).

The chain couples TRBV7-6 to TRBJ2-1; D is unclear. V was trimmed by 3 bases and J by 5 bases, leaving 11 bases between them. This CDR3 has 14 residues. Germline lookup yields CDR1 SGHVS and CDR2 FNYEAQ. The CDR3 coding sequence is TGTGCCAGCAGCTTTGCCGTAGTTGACAATGAGCAGTTCTTC. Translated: CASSFAVVDNEQFF.

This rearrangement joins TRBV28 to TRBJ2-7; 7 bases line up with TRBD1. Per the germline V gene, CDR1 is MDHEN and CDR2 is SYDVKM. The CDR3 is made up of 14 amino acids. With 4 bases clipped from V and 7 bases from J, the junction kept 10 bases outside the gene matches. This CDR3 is CASSSGQVVVEQYF. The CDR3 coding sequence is TGTGCCAGCAGTTCAGGACAGGTGGTGGTAGAGCAGTACTTC.